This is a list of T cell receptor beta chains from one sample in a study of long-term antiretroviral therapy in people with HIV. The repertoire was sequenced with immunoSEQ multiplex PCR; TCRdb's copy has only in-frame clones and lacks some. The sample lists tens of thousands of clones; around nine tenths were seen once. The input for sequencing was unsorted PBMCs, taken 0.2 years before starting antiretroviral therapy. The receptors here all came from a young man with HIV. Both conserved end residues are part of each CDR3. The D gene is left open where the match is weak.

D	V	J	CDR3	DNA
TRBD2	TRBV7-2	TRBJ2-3	CASSLELAGGVGTDTQYF	TGTGCCAGCAGCTTAGAGCTAGCGGGAGGGGTGGGCACAGATACGCAGTATTTT
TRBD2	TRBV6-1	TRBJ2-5	CASSANRGGETQYF	TGTGCCAGCAGTGCTAACCGGGGGGGAGAGACCCAGTACTTC
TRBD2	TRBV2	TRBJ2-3	CASSPTPGGSDTQYF	TGTGCCAGCAGTCCTACCCCGGGGGGTTCGGATACGCAGTATTTT
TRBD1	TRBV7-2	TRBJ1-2	CASSLSAGGSGYTF	TGTGCCAGCAGCTTATCCGCAGGGGGCTCTGGCTACACCTTC
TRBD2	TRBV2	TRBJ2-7	CASSDSGGAFDEQYF	TGTGCCAGCAGTGATAGCGGGGGGGCTTTTGACGAGCAGTACTTC
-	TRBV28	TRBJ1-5	CASSLLNSNQPQHF	TGTGCCAGCAGTTTACTTAATAGCAATCAGCCCCAGCATTTT
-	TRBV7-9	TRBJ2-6	CASSLARPGANVLTF	TGTGCCAGCAGCTTAGCGAGGCCTGGGGCCAACGTCCTGACTTTC
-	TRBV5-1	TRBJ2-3	CASRERSTDTQYF	TGCGCCAGCAGGGAGCGCAGCACAGATACGCAGTATTTT
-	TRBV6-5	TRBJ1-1	CASAVLGRFTEAFF	TGTGCCAGCGCTGTTCTAGGGCGGTTCACTGAAGCTTTCTTT
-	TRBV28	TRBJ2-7	CASRLGGGASYEQYF	TGTGCCAGCAGATTAGGGGGAGGCGCGTCCTACGAGCAGTACTTC